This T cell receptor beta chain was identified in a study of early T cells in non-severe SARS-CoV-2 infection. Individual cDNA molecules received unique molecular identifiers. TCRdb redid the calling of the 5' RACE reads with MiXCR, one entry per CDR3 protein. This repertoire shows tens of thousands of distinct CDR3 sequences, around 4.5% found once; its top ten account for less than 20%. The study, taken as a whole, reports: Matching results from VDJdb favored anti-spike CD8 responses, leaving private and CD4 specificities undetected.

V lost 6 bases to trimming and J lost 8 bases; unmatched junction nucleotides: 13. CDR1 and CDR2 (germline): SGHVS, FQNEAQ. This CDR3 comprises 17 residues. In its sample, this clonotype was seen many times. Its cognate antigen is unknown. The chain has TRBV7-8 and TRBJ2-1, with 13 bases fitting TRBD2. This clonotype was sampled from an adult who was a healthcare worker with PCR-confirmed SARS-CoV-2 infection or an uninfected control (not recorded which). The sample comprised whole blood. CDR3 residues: CASRPGMGLAGTDEQFF. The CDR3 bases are TGTGCCAGCAGACCAGGAATGGGACTAGCGGGAACCGATGAGCAGTTCTTC.